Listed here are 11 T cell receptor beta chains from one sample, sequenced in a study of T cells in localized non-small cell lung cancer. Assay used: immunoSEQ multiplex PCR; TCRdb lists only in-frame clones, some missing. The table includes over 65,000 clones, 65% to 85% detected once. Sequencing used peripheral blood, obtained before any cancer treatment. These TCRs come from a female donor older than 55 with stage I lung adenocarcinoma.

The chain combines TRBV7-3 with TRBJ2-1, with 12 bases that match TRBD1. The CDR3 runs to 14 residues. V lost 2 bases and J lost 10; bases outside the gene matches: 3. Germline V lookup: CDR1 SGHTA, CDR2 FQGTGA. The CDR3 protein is CASSLGTGGDEQFF. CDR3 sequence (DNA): TGTGCCAGCAGCTTAGGGACAGGGGGCGACGAGCAGTTCTTC.

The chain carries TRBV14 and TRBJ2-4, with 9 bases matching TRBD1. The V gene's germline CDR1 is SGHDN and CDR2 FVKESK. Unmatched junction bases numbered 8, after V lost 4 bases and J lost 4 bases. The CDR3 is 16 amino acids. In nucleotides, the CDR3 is TGTGCCAGCAGCCGATTCTCCGGGACAGGGAAAAACATTCAGTACTTC. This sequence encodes CASSRFSGTGKNIQYF. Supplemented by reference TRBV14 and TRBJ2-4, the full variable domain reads EAGVTQFPSHSVIEKGQTVTLRCDPISGHDNLYWYRRVMGKEIKFLLHFVKESKQDESGMPNNRFLAERTGGTYSTLKVQPAELEDSGVYFCASSRFSGTGKNIQYFGAGTRLSVL.

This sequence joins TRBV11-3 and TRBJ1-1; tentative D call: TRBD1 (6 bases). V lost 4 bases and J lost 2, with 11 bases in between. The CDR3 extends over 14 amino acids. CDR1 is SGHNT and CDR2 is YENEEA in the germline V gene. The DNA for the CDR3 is TGTGCCAGCAGCTCTAGGACAGCCAACACTGAAGCTTTCTTT. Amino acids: CASSSRTANTEAFF.

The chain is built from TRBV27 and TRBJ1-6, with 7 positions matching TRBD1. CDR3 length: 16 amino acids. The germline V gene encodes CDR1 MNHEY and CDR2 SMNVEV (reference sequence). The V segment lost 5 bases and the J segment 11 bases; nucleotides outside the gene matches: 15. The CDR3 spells CASSVSYEQGRPPLHF. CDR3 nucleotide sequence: TGTGCCAGCAGTGTTTCATACGAACAGGGGAGACCACCCCTCCACTTT.

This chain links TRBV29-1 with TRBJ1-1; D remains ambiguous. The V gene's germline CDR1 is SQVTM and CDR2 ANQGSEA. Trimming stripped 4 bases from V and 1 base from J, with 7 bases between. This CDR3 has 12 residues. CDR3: CSVGNSNTEAFF. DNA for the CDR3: TGCAGCGTTGGAAATTCGAACACTGAAGCTTTCTTT. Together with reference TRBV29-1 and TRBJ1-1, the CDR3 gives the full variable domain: SAVISQKPSRDICQRGTSLTIQCQVDSQVTMMFWYRQQPGQSLTLIATANQGSEATYESGFVIDKFPISRPNLTFSTLTVSNMSPEDSSIYLCSVGNSNTEAFFGQGTRLTVV.

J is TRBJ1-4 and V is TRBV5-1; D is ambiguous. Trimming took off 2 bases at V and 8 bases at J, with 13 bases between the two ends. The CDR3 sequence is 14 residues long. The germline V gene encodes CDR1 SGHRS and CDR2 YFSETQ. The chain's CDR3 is CASSFWGLEEKLFF. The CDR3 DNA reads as TGCGCCAGCAGCTTCTGGGGATTAGAAGAAAAACTGTTTTTT.

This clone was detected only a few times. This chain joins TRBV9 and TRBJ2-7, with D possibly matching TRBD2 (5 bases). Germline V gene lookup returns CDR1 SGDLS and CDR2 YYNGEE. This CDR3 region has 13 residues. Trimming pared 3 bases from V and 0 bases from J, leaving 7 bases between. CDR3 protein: CASSAGDSYEQYF. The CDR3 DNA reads TGTGCCAGCAGCGCCGGGGACTCCTACGAGCAGTACTTC.

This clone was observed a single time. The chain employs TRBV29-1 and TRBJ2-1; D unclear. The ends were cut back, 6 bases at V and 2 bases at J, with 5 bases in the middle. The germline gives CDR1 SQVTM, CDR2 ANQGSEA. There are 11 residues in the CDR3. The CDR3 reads CSVTAYNEQFF. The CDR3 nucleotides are TGCAGCGTCACAGCCTACAATGAGCAGTTCTTC.

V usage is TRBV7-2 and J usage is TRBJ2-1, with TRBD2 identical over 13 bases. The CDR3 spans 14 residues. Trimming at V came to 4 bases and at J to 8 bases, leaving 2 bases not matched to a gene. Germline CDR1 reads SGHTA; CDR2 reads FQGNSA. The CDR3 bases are TGTGCCAGCAGCTATGGACTAGCGGGAGATGAGCAGTTCTTC. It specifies CASSYGLAGDEQFF.

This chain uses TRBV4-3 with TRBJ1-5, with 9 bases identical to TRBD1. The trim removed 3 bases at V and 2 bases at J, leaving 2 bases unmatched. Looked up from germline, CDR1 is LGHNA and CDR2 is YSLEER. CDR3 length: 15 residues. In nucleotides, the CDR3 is TGCGCCAGCAGCCATGGGACAGGGCGCAATCAGCCCCAGCATTTT. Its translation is CASSHGTGRNQPQHF.

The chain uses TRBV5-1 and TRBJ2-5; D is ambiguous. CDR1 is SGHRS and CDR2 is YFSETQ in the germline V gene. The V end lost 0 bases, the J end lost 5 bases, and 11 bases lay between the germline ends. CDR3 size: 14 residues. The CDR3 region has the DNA TGCGCCAGCAGCTTGGGTGAATTGGGGGAGACCCAGTACTTC. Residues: CASSLGELGETQYF.